Below are 16 T cell receptor beta chains sequenced from a single sample in a study of cytomegalovirus exposure and HLA in healthy donors. The PCR used 60 Vbeta and 13 Jbeta primers. Clones were read by immunoSEQ multiplex PCR, and TCRdb kept only the in-frame ones, dropping some. The sample has 150,000 to 200,000 clones, about three quarters seen once. Material: PBMCs. The receptors originated from a middle-aged woman in good health and CMV-seronegative.

This clone was recorded only once. This chain links TRBV30 with TRBJ2-3, with 9 nucleotides matching TRBD2. The CDR3 has 15 residues. Germline CDR1 and CDR2: GTSNPN and SVGIG (reference sequence). Unmatched junction bases numbered 7, after V lost 2 bases and J lost 4 bases. CDR3 coding DNA: TGTGCCTGGAGTATGGGCGGGAGGGAAGCAGATACGCAGTATTTT. Encoded protein: CAWSMGGREADTQYF.

The chain employs TRBV18 and TRBJ2-7; 9 positions agree with TRBD1. J was trimmed by 5 bases and V by 3 bases; bases with no gene match: 14. The germline V gene has CDR1 KGHSH and CDR2 LQKENI. The CDR3 is made up of 17 amino acids. The CDR3 nucleotides read TGTGCCAGCTCACCGAACCCCGCCGGGACAGGGTATAACGAGCAGTACTTC. Residues: CASSPNPAGTGYNEQYF. Drawing the rest from reference TRBV18 and TRBJ2-7, the complete variable domain is NAGVMQNPRHLVRRRGQEARLRCSPMKGHSHVYWYRQLPEEGLKFMVYLQKENIIDESGMPKERFSAEFPKEGPSILRIQQVVRGDSAAYFCASSPNPAGTGYNEQYFGPGTRLTVT.

The chain uses TRBV6-5 and TRBJ1-2, with no clear D. V was shortened by 2 bases and J by 4 bases, with 8 bases between the two germline ends. The CDR3 totals 13 residues. CDR1 is MNHEY and CDR2 is SVGAGI in the germline V gene. CDR3 loop: CASSYEESYGYTF. The CDR3 coding sequence is TGTGCCAGCAGTTACGAAGAGAGCTATGGCTACACCTTC.

This clone was seen a single time. The chain is built from TRBV5-4 and TRBJ2-1; 9 bases fit TRBD2. CDR1 is SGHNT, CDR2 YYREEE, per germline (reference sequence). V lost 0 bases, J lost 9 bases, and 10 bases stayed unmatched. The CDR3 consists of 16 residues. DNA for the CDR3: TGTGCCAGCAGCTTGGAGACTAGCGGAGGCGGCGGTGAGCAGTTCTTC. Its translation: CASSLETSGGGGEQFF.

J is TRBJ1-1 and V is TRBV6-1, with D tentatively TRBD1 (5 bases). The CDR3 is 15 residues long. V gave up 2 bases and J gave up 1 base, with 11 bases separating them. Looked up from germline, CDR1 is MNHNS and CDR2 is SASEGT. CDR3 DNA sequence: TGTGCCAGCAGTGAAAAGGGGTACGGGAACACTGAAGCTTTCTTT. It yields the protein CASSEKGYGNTEAFF.

The V gene is TRBV5-1, the J gene TRBJ1-2, with TRBD1 matching 9 bases. This CDR3 has 16 amino acids. Germline V gives CDR1 SGHRS, CDR2 YFSETQ. The V and J ends lost 4 bases and 8 bases, in that order; junction bases with no gene match: 15. CDR3 residues: CASSQPTGTGSFGYTF. In DNA form, the CDR3 reads TGCGCCAGCAGCCAACCCACCGGGACAGGGTCTTTCGGCTACACCTTC. Full variable domain (rest looked up from reference TRBV5-1 and TRBJ1-2): KAGVTQTPRYLIKTRGQQVTLSCSPISGHRSVSWYQQTPGQGLQFLFEYFSETQRNKGNFPGRFSGRQFSNSRSEMNVSTLELGDSALYLCASSQPTGTGSFGYTFGSGTRLTVV.

This chain uses TRBV11-3 with TRBJ1-5; 9 bases line up with TRBD1. The CDR3 has 16 amino acids. Germline assignment: CDR1 SGHNT and CDR2 YENEEA. Trimming cost V 5 bases and J 2 bases; bases outside gene matches: 7. CDR3 protein: CASSRDWDRGNQPQHF. DNA of the CDR3: TGTGCCAGCAGCAGAGACTGGGACAGGGGCAATCAGCCCCAGCATTTT.

The CDR3 region is CASSYLSRDRVYNEQFF. CDR3 DNA sequence: TGTGCCAGCAGTTATCTAAGCCGGGACAGGGTTTACAATGAGCAGTTCTTC. J is TRBJ2-1 and V is TRBV27, with 9 bases fitting TRBD1. Trimming at V came to 4 bases and at J to 4 bases, leaving 11 bases not matched to a gene. There are 17 residues in the CDR3. Per germline, CDR1 MNHEY and CDR2 SMNVEV (reference sequence).

The V call is TRBV6-1, the J call TRBJ2-1; D ambiguous. Germline CDR1 MNHNS, CDR2 SASEGT. This CDR3 comprises 15 residues. V was pared by 3 bases and J by 10 bases, with 19 bases between. The CDR3 reads CASSDRQPLTDEQFF. CDR3 bases: TGTGCCAGCAGTGACCGCCAGCCCCTTACAGACGAGCAGTTCTTC.

This clone was seen only a few times. This rearrangement joins TRBV27 to TRBJ1-1, with TRBD1 as a possible D gene (6 bases). Trimming shortened V by 7 bases and J by 5 bases, and 17 bases separated the two germline ends. CDR3 length equals 14 residues. CDR1 is MNHEY and CDR2 is SMNVEV in the germline V gene (reference sequence). CDR3 nucleotides: TGTGCCAGCAAAGAGGGGGTAGGGTTGACTGAAGCTTTCTTT. It is translated as CASKEGVGLTEAFF.

The chain combines TRBV4-1 with TRBJ2-1, with 10 bases fitting TRBD2. This CDR3 has 17 amino acids. The V segment lost 2 bases and the J segment 0 bases; nucleotides outside the gene matches: 4. CDR1 and CDR2 from the germline V gene are MGHRA and YSYEKL. The CDR3 DNA sequence: TGCGCCAGCAGCCAAATACCTAGCGGGAGCTCCTACAATGAGCAGTTCTTC. Amino acids: CASSQIPSGSSYNEQFF.

The chain links TRBV5-1 to TRBJ1-2, with D possibly TRBD1 on 6 matching bases. CDR1 SGHRS and CDR2 YFSETQ come from the germline V gene. The CDR3 loop spans 13 amino acids. V lost 4 bases and J 4 bases, leaving 11 bases between the germline ends. CDR3 loop: CASSEDSFYGYTF. In DNA, the CDR3 is TGCGCCAGCAGCGAGGACAGCTTCTATGGCTACACCTTC.

About this clone itself: At one end the junction does not follow the germline gene, possibly because of a read error. The chain links TRBV5-1 to TRBJ2-6, with 7 bases identical to TRBD1. Germline V gives CDR1 SGHRS, CDR2 YFSETQ. CDR3 length: 14 residues. CDR3 in DNA: TGCGCCAGCAGTACAGGGGACGGGGCCAACGGCCTGACTTTC. Its translation: CASSTGDGANGLTF.

This sequence joins TRBV5-1 and TRBJ2-1; TRBD2 matches at 7 bases. The J segment lost 0 bases and the V segment lost 0 bases, leaving 3 bases of the junction unmatched. CDR3 length equals 16 residues. Germline V gives CDR1 SGHRS, CDR2 YFSETQ. CDR3 sequence: CASSLGAGDSYNEQFF. The CDR3 nucleotides are TGCGCCAGCAGCTTGGGGGCGGGGGACTCCTACAATGAGCAGTTCTTC.

The J gene is TRBJ1-2, the V gene TRBV19; the match to TRBD1 covers 7 bases. The ends lost 3 bases at V and 7 bases at J; junction bases unmatched: 8. CDR3 length equals 14 residues. Germline CDR1 LNHDA, CDR2 SQIVND (reference sequence). CDR3: CASSIKGAEGGYTF. DNA for the CDR3: TGTGCCAGTAGTATCAAGGGGGCTGAAGGTGGCTACACCTTC.

This clone turned up a few times. V gene TRBV28 combines with J gene TRBJ2-3; 7 nucleotides line up with TRBD1. This CDR3 comprises 16 residues. The J segment lost 4 bases and the V segment lost 5 bases, leaving 12 bases of the junction unmatched. Germline-derived CDR1 and CDR2 are MDHEN and SYDVKM. The CDR3 DNA reads as TGTGCCAGCAGTAACTACAGGGGTAGCTGGGCAGATACGCAGTATTTT. Its translation is CASSNYRGSWADTQYF. The full variable domain, with the rest looked up from reference TRBV28 and TRBJ2-3, is DVKVTQSSRYLVKRTGEKVFLECVQDMDHENMFWYRQDPGLGLRLIYFSYDVKMKEKGDIPEGYSVSREKKERFSLILESASTNQTSMYLCASSNYRGSWADTQYFGPGTRLTVL.